Here is one T cell receptor beta chain with its context. Assay used: immunoSEQ multiplex PCR; TCRdb lists only in-frame clones, some missing. The sample contains some 300,000 clones, 90% of which appear only once. V was clipped by 4 bases and J by 6 bases, with 5 bases between them. The CDR3 totals 11 residues. Per germline, CDR1 SGHAT and CDR2 FQNNGV. The sample originates from a study of blood T cell repertoires in COVID-19. The chain is built from TRBV11-2 and TRBJ2-3, with D maybe TRBD1 (5 bases). The sample was PBMCs or T cells enriched from blood (not recorded which). This sequence originates from a woman aged 18-35 years with acute COVID-19. CDR3: CASSWGDTQYF. The CDR3 DNA reads as TGTGCCAGCAGCTGGGGCGATACGCAGTATTTT. Full variable domain (missing parts from reference TRBV11-2 and TRBJ2-3): EAGVAQSPRYKIIEKRQSVAFWCNPISGHATLYWYQQILGQGPKLLIQFQNNGVVDDSQLPKDRFSAERLKGVDSTLKIQPAKLEDSAVYLCASSWGDTQYFGPGTRLTVL.